These T cell receptor beta chains were read from a single sample in a study of blood T cell repertoires in COVID-19. Clones were read by immunoSEQ multiplex PCR, and TCRdb kept only the in-frame ones, dropping some. The sample has about 200,000 clones, 75% to 90% seen once; the top ten hold approximately 11%. The material sequenced was peripheral blood. Receptors originate from a human donor with active or convalescent COVID-19. The donor label of this sample is uncertain. CDR3s include the opening cysteine and the closing phenylalanine or tryptophan.

v_call cdr3_aa
TRBV6-5 CASRIGPGTSYQQYF
TRBV29-1 CSVATGFTEAFF
TRBV6-5 CASRDSGNEQFF
TRBV18 CASSHSTGAIYF
TRBV11-3 CASSGRTSGIYEQYF
TRBV16 CASSYDRVNTEAFF
TRBV4-3 CASSQEVTGQPQHF
TRBV20-1 CSASRGYNTDTQYF
TRBV5-4 CASSSYVTSGSYEQYF
TRBV10-2 CASGVAGWNEQFF
TRBV28 CASTFRQGLMNTEAFF
TRBV6-5 CASLPAGVAEAFF
TRBV19 CASSPVYSGVSYNEQFF
TRBV6-5 CASSYRTVNTGELFF
TRBV12-3/TRBV12-4 CASSLERGQFF
TRBV6-2/TRBV6-3 CASSYSRDTGPYQPQHF
TRBV3-1/TRBV3-2 CASSQRWTDTQYF
TRBV5-1 CASSTSGTRNYGYTF
TRBV11-2 CASSLGARNTEAFF
TRBV18 CASSPTALELFF
TRBV6-2/TRBV6-3 CASSYFDNEQFF
TRBV11-2 CASREWGRLTGSPLHF
TRBV6-1 CASSDVGEGYEQYF
TRBV4-3 CASSQVSGDKNIQYF
TRBV27 CASSLQAGLRMAYEQYF
TRBV5-6 CASNQFSGTGFNQPQHF
TRBV4-1 CASSQQGVRDTEAFF
TRBV12-3/TRBV12-4 CASSRQEAFF